Listed here are 14 T cell receptor beta chains from one sample, sequenced in a study of PD-L1 blockade in urothelial cancer. Clones were sequenced by immunoSEQ multiplex PCR, and TCRdb holds only the in-frame ones, with some missing. Here the sample spans tens of thousands of clones, over 80% being singletons. Sequences were derived from PBMCs, sampled around atezolizumab (anti-PD-L1) treatment. Receptor source: a man over 45 with urothelial cancer.

V usage is TRBV5-4 and J usage is TRBJ2-7, with D possibly TRBD1 on 6 matching bases. CDR1 SGHNT and CDR2 YYREEE come from the germline V gene (reference sequence). V dropped 0 bases and J dropped 4 bases, with 8 bases sitting between them. CDR3 size: 13 residues. The CDR3 bases are TGTGCCAGCAGCTTGGACAGGGTATACGAGCAGTACGTC. It codes for CASSLDRVYEQYV.

The chain has TRBV5-5 and TRBJ1-1; D not resolved. The germline V gene encodes CDR1 SGHKS and CDR2 YYEKEE (reference sequence). The CDR3 sequence is 14 residues long. V lost 2 bases, J lost 5 bases, and 13 bases lay in between. CDR3 protein: CASSFPLSRTEAFF. The CDR3 DNA reads TGTGCCAGCAGCTTCCCTTTGAGTCGGACTGAAGCTTTCTTT.

The chain has TRBV5-4 and TRBJ1-2; no clear D gene. Trimming stripped 1 base from V and 2 bases from J, with 12 bases between. Germline CDR1 is SGHNT and CDR2 is YYREEE (reference sequence). The CDR3 runs to 15 residues. The DNA of the CDR3 is TGTGCCAGCAGCTTGTTCCGAATAGAAAACTATGGCTACACCTTC. Protein: CASSLFRIENYGYTF.

The chain couples TRBV5-5 to TRBJ2-3; D is unclear. Trimming pared 0 bases from V and 1 base from J, leaving 6 bases between. The CDR3 has 14 amino acids. Germline CDR1 is SGHKS and CDR2 is YYEKEE (reference sequence). Written as DNA, the CDR3 is TGTGCCAGCAGCTTGGTACCAGGCACAGATACGCAGTATTTT. Translation gives CASSLVPGTDTQYF. The full variable domain, completed using reference TRBV5-5 and TRBJ2-3, is DAGVTQSPTHLIKTRGQQVTLRCSPISGHKSVSWYQQVLGQGPQFIFQYYEKEERGRGNFPDRFSARQFPNYSSELNVNALLLGDSALYLCASSLVPGTDTQYFGPGTRLTVL.

V and J are TRBV4-1 and TRBJ2-3; 13 nucleotides agree with TRBD2. This CDR3 region has 18 residues. Looked up from germline, CDR1 is MGHRA and CDR2 is YSYEKL. Losses at the gene ends were 3 bases for V and 4 bases for J; bases not matched to a gene: 10. The CDR3 region has the DNA TGCGCCAGCAGCCAGTCTATGGGACTAGCGGGAAGGGCAGATACGCAGTATTTT. This encodes CASSQSMGLAGRADTQYF.

The V and J genes are TRBV5-1 and TRBJ2-5; D is perhaps TRBD1 (6 bases). CDR1 is SGHRS, CDR2 YFSETQ, per germline. V was shortened by 1 base and J by 4 bases, with 8 bases between the two germline ends. The CDR3 is 13 amino acids. CDR3 loop: CASSLSRGETQYF. CDR3 nucleotide sequence: TGCGCCAGCAGCTTGAGCAGGGGAGAGACCCAGTACTTC.

The genes are TRBV9 and TRBJ2-3, with 11 bases identical to TRBD2. Germline values: CDR1 SGDLS, CDR2 YYNGEE. The CDR3 is 15 residues long. V was pared by 0 bases and J by 10 bases, with 7 bases of the junction left unmatched. Written as DNA, the CDR3 is TGTGCCAGCAGCGTAGCCGGCCTAGCGGGGGGATCGCAGTATTTT. Residues: CASSVAGLAGGSQYF.

The chain employs TRBV6-5 and TRBJ1-3, with 7 nucleotides matching TRBD1. CDR1 is MNHEY, CDR2 SVGAGI, per germline. This CDR3 is built from 14 residues. The trim removed 6 bases at V and 0 bases at J, leaving 2 bases unmatched. The CDR3 coding sequence is TGTGCCAGCAGCAGGGGGAGCTCTGGAAACACCATATATTTT. It specifies CASSRGSSGNTIYF.

The V gene is TRBV6-5, the J gene TRBJ1-1, with a possible D match to TRBD1 (5 bases). V was pared by 0 bases and J by 10 bases, with 15 bases between. Germline CDR1 and CDR2: MNHEY and SVGAGI. The CDR3 extends over 14 amino acids. The CDR3 here is CASSYSRALMRAFF. In DNA form, the CDR3 reads TGTGCCAGCAGTTACTCCAGGGCCCTAATGCGAGCTTTCTTT.

The J gene is TRBJ2-6, the V gene TRBV19; D uncertain. V shed 7 bases and J shed 0 bases, with 10 bases lying between them. In germline, CDR1 is LNHDA, CDR2 SQIVND (reference sequence). This CDR3 has 15 residues. DNA of the CDR3: TGTGCCAGTACGAGGTCGAGCTCTGGGGCCAACGTCCTGACTTTC. Translation: CASTRSSSGANVLTF.

J is TRBJ1-6 and V is TRBV14; no definite D call. This CDR3 region has 13 residues. The germline V gene has CDR1 SGHDN and CDR2 FVKESK. V lost 4 bases to trimming and J lost 7 bases, with 8 bases between them. CDR3 in DNA: TGTGCCAGCAGCCTAACGGAGAATTCACCCCTCCACTTT. Its protein product is CASSLTENSPLHF.

The J gene is TRBJ2-5, the V gene TRBV7-9; D is undetermined. Germline assignment: CDR1 SEHNR and CDR2 FQNEAQ (reference sequence). The CDR3 is 16 residues long. Trimming cost V 4 bases and J 2 bases, with 17 bases left between them. Here the CDR3 DNA reads TGTGCCAGCAGCTCCTATTCCCCAGGAATACAAGAGACCCAGTACTTC. This encodes CASSSYSPGIQETQYF.

This clone has a handful of counts. This rearrangement joins TRBV5-1 to TRBJ2-3; TRBD1 is a possible D gene (5 bases). The CDR3 loop spans 15 amino acids. CDR1 and CDR2 from the germline V gene are SGHRS and YFSETQ. Trimming removed 4 bases at V and 6 bases at J, with 18 bases between. CDR3 sequence reads: CASSGAQVGRDTQYF. CDR3 DNA sequence: TGCGCCAGCAGCGGGGCCCAGGTGGGGCGTGATACGCAGTATTTT.

The V gene is TRBV28, the J gene TRBJ2-5; possible D gene TRBD1, 5 bases. Trimming pared 3 bases from V and 5 bases from J, leaving 13 bases between. The CDR3 spans 14 residues. Germline-derived CDR1 and CDR2 are MDHEN and SYDVKM. CDR3 in amino acids: CASSLMDIGETQYF. CDR3 DNA: TGTGCCAGCAGTTTGATGGACATCGGGGAGACCCAGTACTTC.